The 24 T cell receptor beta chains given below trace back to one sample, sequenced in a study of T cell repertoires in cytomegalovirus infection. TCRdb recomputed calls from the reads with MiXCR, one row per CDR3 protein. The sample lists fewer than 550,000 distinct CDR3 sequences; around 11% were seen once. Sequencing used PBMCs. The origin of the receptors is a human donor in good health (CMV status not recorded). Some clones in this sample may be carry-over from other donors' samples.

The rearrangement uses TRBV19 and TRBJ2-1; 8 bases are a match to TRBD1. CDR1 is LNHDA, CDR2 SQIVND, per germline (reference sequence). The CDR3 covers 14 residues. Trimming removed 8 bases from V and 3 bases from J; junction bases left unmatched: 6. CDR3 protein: CASRQGAYYNEQFF. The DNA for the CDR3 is TGTGCCAGTCGGCAGGGGGCTTACTACAATGAGCAGTTCTTC.

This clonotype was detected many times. The CDR3 here is CASSLGVASYNEQFF. In nucleotides, the CDR3 is TGTGCCAGCAGCCTAGGAGTAGCGTCCTACAATGAGCAGTTCTTC. The chain links TRBV7-2 to TRBJ2-1; maybe TRBD2 (5 bases). V lost 5 bases and J 1 base, leaving 12 bases between the germline ends. Per germline, CDR1 SGHTA and CDR2 FQGNSA. The CDR3 is 15 amino acids. Full variable domain (remainder filled in from reference TRBV7-2 and TRBJ2-1): GAGVSQSPSNKVTEKGKDVELRCDPISGHTALYWYRQSLGQGLEFLIYFQGNSAPDKSGLPSDRFSAERTGGSVSTLTIQRTQQEDSAVYLCASSLGVASYNEQFFGPGTRLTVL.

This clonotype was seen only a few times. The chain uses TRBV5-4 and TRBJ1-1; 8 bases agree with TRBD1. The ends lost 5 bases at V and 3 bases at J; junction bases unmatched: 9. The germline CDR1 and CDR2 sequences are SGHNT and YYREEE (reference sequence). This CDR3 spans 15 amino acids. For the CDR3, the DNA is TGTGCCAGCAGAGGGGGAGGGACAGGATACACTGAAGCTTTCTTT. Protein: CASRGGGTGYTEAFF.

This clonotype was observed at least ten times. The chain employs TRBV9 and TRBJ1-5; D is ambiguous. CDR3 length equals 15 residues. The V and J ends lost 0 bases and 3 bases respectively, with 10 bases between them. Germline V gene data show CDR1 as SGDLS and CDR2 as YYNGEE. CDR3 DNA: TGTGCCAGCAGCGTAGCCGACACCTTCAATCAGCCCCAGCATTTT. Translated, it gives CASSVADTFNQPQHF.

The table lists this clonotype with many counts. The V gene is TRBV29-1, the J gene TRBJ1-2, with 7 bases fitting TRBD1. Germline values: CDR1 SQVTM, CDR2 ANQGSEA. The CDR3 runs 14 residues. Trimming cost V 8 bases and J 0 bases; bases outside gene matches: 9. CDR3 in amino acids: CSIIRQGSNYGYTF. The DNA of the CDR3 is TGCAGCATAATCAGACAGGGATCTAACTATGGCTACACCTTC.

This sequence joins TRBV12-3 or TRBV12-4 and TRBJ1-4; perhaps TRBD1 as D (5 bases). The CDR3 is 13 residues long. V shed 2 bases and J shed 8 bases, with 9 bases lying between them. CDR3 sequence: CASSLQGREKLFF. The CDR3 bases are TGTGCCAGCAGTTTACAGGGTCGAGAAAAACTGTTTTTT.

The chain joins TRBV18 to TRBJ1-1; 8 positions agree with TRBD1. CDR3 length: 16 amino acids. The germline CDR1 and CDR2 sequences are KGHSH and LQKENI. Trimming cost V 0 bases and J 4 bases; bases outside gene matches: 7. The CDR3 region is CASSPPWTGSSTEAFF. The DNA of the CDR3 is TGTGCCAGCTCACCACCCTGGACAGGGAGCTCCACTGAAGCTTTCTTT.

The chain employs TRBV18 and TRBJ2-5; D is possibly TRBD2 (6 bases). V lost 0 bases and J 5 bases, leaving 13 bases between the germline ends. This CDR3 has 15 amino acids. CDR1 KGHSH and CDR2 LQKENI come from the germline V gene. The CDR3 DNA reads TGTGCCAGCTCACCACCTTCGCGGGGCGGTGAGACCCAGTACTTC. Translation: CASSPPSRGGETQYF.

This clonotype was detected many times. The CDR3 sequence: CASSLRETNEQYF. CDR3 DNA sequence: TGTGCCAGCAGTTTGAGGGAGACAAACGAGCAGTACTTC. J is TRBJ2-7 and V is TRBV28; a weak D match, TRBD2 (5 bases). With 3 bases removed from V and 5 bases from J, the gap between germline ends came to 11 bases. This CDR3 spans 13 amino acids. Germline V gene data show CDR1 as MDHEN and CDR2 as SYDVKM.

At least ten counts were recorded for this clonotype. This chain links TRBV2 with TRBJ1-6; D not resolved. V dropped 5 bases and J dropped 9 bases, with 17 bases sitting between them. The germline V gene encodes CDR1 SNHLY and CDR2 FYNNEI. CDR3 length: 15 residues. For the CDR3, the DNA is TGTGCCAGCAGTACATTCGGCCGGGCGGGTTCACCCCTCCACTTT. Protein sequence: CASSTFGRAGSPLHF. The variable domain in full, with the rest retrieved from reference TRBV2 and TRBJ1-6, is EPEVTQTPSHQVTQMGQEVILRCVPISNHLYFYWYRQILGQKVEFLVSFYNNEISEKSEIFDDQFSVERPDGSNFTLKIRSTKLEDSAMYFCASSTFGRAGSPLHFGNGTRLTVT.

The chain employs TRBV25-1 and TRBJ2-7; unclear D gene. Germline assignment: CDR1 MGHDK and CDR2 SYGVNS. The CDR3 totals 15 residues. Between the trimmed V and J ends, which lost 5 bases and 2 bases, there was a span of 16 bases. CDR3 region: CASSRQSKSPYEQYF. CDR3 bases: TGTGCCAGCAGTCGCCAGTCGAAATCACCCTACGAGCAGTACTTC.

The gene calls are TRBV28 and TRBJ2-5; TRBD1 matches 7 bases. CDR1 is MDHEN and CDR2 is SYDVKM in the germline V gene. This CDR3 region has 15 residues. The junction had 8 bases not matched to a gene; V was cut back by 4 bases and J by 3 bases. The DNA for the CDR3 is TGTGCCAGCAGTTCCCGACAGACAGGGAAAGAGACCCAGTACTTC. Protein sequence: CASSSRQTGKETQYF.

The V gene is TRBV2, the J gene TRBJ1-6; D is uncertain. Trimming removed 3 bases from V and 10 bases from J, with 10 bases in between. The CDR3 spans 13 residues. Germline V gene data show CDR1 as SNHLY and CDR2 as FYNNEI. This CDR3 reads CASSENGGSPLHF. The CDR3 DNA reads TGTGCCAGCAGTGAGAACGGAGGGTCACCCCTCCACTTT.

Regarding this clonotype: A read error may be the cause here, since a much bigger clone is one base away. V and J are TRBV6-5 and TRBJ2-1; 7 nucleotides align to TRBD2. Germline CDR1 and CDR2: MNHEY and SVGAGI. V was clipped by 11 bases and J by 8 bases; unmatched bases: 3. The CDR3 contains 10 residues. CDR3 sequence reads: CARGSYEQFF. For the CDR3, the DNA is TGTGCCCGCGGGAGTTATGAGCAGTTCTTC.

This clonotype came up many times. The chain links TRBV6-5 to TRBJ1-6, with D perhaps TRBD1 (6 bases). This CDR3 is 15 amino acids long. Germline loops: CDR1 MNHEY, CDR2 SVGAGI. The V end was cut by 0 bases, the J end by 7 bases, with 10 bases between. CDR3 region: CASSYSGARNSPLHF. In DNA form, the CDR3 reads TGTGCCAGCAGTTACTCGGGGGCGAGGAATTCACCCCTCCACTTT.

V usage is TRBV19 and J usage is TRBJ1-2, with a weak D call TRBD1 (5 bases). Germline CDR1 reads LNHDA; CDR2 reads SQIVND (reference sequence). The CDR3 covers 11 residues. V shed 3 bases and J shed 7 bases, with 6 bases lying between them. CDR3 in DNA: TGTGCCAGTAGTATCCAGGGTGGCTACACCTTC. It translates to CASSIQGGYTF.

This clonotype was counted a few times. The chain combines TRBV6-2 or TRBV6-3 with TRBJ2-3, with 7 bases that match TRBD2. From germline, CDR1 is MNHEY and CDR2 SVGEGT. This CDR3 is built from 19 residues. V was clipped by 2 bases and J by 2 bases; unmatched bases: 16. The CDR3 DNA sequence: TGTGCCAGCAGTTACGAACCATTAGCTGGCGGGAGTCTCACAGATACGCAGTATTTT. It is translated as CASSYEPLAGGSLTDTQYF.

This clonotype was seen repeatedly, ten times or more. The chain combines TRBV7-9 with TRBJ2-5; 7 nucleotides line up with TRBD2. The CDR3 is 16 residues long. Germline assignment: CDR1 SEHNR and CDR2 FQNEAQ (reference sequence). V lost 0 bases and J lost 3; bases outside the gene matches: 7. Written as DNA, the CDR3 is TGTGCCAGCAGCTTAGCCTCAGGGCTAGCGGAAGAGACCCAGTACTTC. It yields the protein CASSLASGLAEETQYF.

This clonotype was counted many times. CDR3 region: CASSSAGYRRDTGELFF. The CDR3 region has the DNA TGTGCCAGCAGTTCGGCGGGATATCGCCGGGACACCGGGGAGCTGTTTTTT. This sequence joins TRBV28 and TRBJ2-2, with TRBD2 as a possible D gene (6 bases). Germline values: CDR1 MDHEN, CDR2 SYDVKM. Trimming cost V 4 bases and J 3 bases, with 18 bases left between them. This CDR3 spans 17 amino acids. The full variable domain, completed using reference TRBV28 and TRBJ2-2, is DVKVTQSSRYLVKRTGEKVFLECVQDMDHENMFWYRQDPGLGLRLIYFSYDVKMKEKGDIPEGYSVSREKKERFSLILESASTNQTSMYLCASSSAGYRRDTGELFFGEGSRLTVL.

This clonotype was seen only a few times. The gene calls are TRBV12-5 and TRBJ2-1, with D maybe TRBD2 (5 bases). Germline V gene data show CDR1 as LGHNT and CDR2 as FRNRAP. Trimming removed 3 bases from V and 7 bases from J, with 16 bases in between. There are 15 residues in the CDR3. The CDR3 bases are TGTGCTAGTGGTTTAGGAAGAGGGCTCCCTAATGAGCAGTTCTTC. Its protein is CASGLGRGLPNEQFF.

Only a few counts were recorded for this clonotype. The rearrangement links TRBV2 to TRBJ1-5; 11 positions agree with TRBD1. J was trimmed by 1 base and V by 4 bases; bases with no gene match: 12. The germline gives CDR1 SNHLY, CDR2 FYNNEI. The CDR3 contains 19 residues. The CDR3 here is CASSAPRDRGMRSNQPQHF. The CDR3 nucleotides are TGTGCCAGCAGTGCCCCCCGGGACAGGGGGATGAGGAGCAATCAGCCCCAGCATTTT. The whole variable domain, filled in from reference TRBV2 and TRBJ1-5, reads EPEVTQTPSHQVTQMGQEVILRCVPISNHLYFYWYRQILGQKVEFLVSFYNNEISEKSEIFDDQFSVERPDGSNFTLKIRSTKLEDSAMYFCASSAPRDRGMRSNQPQHFGDGTRLSIL.

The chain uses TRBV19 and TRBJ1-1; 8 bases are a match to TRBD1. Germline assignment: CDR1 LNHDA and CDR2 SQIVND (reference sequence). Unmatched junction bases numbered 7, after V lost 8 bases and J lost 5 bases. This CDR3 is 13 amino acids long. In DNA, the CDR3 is TGTGCCAGTGGGGACAGGTCTATAACTGAAGCTTTCTTT. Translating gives CASGDRSITEAFF.

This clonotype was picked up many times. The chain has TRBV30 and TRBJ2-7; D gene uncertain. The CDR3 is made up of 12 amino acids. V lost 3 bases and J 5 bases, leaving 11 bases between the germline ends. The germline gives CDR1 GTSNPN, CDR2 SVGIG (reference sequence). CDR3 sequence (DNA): TGTGCCTGGAGCGAAGGGCGAAACGAGCAGTACTTC. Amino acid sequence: CAWSEGRNEQYF.

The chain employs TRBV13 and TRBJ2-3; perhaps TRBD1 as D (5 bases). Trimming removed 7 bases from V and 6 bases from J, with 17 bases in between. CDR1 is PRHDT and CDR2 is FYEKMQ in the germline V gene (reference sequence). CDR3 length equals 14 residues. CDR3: CASTLGDVDDTQYF. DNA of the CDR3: TGTGCCAGCACTTTAGGGGATGTGGACGATACGCAGTATTTT.